This T cell receptor beta chain derives from a study of post-analysis software for immune sequencing data (dated by TCRdb to between 2015 and 2017). Background on the whole study: Relapsing-remitting, secondary progressive and progressive-relapsing multiple sclerosis were recorded as disease courses, and subtype annotation was lacking for some patients. A subset of samples was prepared in parallel using single-end sample barcoding, then pooled and co-amplified after Illumina adapter ligation. Patient repertoires were compared against ten to eleven previously published healthy control repertoires from donors aged about 6 to 28 years. What the study reported, not specific to this receptor: Compared with controls, multiple sclerosis patients had significantly lower normalized Chao1 diversity, a finding suggesting substantial peripheral T-cell clonal expansion. Significantly higher frequencies in patients than in controls were found for five or six TRBV segments, including TRBV5-6, TRBV5-1 and TRBV20-1. The multiple sclerosis patient group was slightly younger than the control group. When samples were clustered directly using the F measure, samples prepared in the same batch co-clustered strongly, which prompted a batch-effect correction.

To demonstrate the VDJtools post-analysis software, TCR beta repertoires were profiled from the peripheral blood of 10 to 15 young patients with multiple sclerosis. The multiple sclerosis patients were children and adolescents ranging in age from roughly 6 to 16 years. V is reduced by 3 bases and J by 7 bases, leaving a spacing of 10 bases between them. The germline V gene yields MRHNA for CDR1 and SNTAGT for CDR2. From cysteine to phenylalanine, the CDR3 is 14 amino acids long. Just CDR3 DNA is preserved here, 42 bases in frame from base 1. On this clonotype itself: The target of this receptor is not known. Within one base of it there is no much larger clone, and no base qualities were kept.

The receptor library was made with PCR. TCRdb records Illumina HiSeq 2500 as the sequencer. To reduce PCR and sequencing biases, unique molecular identifiers were incorporated into the TCR beta cDNA libraries. Per 1 to 10 million input T cells, some 500,000 cDNA molecules were obtained, such that each molecule approximated one T cell. The patient libraries were prepared and sequenced using the same protocol as the earlier healthy control dataset. Within a given batch, samples were prepared together, multiplexed and sequenced on the same HiSeq lane. The paper's processing steps were these. MIGEC was used to process the raw barcoded reads, and molecular identifier groups with only a single read were discarded before consensus assembly and CDR3 extraction. VDJtools was used for post-analysis of the clonotype tables, and diversity was normalized by down-sampling every dataset to the size of the smallest sample. In repertoire overlap clustering, CDR3 amino acid sequences, but not nucleotide sequences, were matched to correct batch-related cross-sample contamination. The public sequencing data were trimmed at Q25 with fastp and processed into clonotypes with MiXCR by TCRdb, which kept only in-frame beta chains. Rows are unified per CDR3 protein, each entry keeping the most common DNA and genes. These V and J calls are TCRdb output, not the study's own analysis. The sample yields 750,000 to 950,000 distinct CDR3 sequences; approximately 57% were counted once. Of the sample, under 6% is held by the ten largest clones.

The chain is assembled from TRBV6-4 and TRBJ1-6; the D gene cannot be resolved reliably. The sample consisted of blood. This sequence originates from a girl aged 5 to 17 with multiple sclerosis. The bases read TGTGCCAGCAGTGAAGGAGAAGGAAATTCACCCCTCCACTTT. This is translated as CASSEGEGNSPLHF.